This entry lists 27 T cell receptor beta chains sequenced from one sample in a study of neoadjuvant nivolumab and ipilimumab in lung cancer. The protocol was immunoSEQ multiplex PCR, while the TCRdb copy is restricted to in-frame clones and leaves out a portion. The sample contains 5,500 to 9,000 clones, approximately 88% of which appear only once. The sequencing here drew on tumor tissue, taken after neoadjuvant nivolumab, alone or with ipilimumab, at or shortly before surgery. The source is an adult with non-small cell lung cancer.

CDR3 DNA sequence: TGTGCCATCAGTGAGTTCTCAGGGGGTGGCTACACCTTC. Encoded protein: CAISEFSGGGYTF. The chain uses TRBV10-3 and TRBJ1-2; 7 bases line up with TRBD1. The germline gives CDR1 ENHRY, CDR2 SYGVKD. The CDR3 runs 13 residues. Trimming at V came to 1 base and at J to 7 bases, leaving 3 bases not matched to a gene.

This chain connects TRBV11-2 to TRBJ2-1, with D possibly being TRBD2 (5 bases). Trimming took off 0 bases at V and 1 base at J, with 7 bases between the two ends. Germline loops: CDR1 SGHAT, CDR2 FQNNGV. This CDR3 has 15 residues. The CDR3 loop reads CASSLDRGSYNEQFF. CDR3 sequence (DNA): TGTGCCAGCAGCTTAGACCGGGGATCCTACAATGAGCAGTTCTTC.

This rearrangement joins TRBV5-6 to TRBJ2-7; D may be TRBD1 (7 bases). V was clipped by 4 bases and J by 0 bases, with 11 bases between them. Germline V gene sequence: CDR1 SGHDT, CDR2 YYEEEE. This CDR3 is 14 amino acids long. Here the CDR3 reads CASSPGGSSYEQYF. CDR3 DNA sequence: TGTGCCAGCAGCCCAGGGGGGAGCTCCTACGAGCAGTACTTC.

The chain employs TRBV6-1 and TRBJ1-2, with D possibly being TRBD1 (5 bases). The germline V gene has CDR1 MNHNS and CDR2 SASEGT. The V gene lost 5 bases and the J gene lost 2 bases, with 9 bases spanning the gap. This CDR3 spans 13 amino acids. CDR3 nucleotides: TGTGCCAGCAGTAGAGCAGGGAACTATGGCTACACCTTC. It specifies CASSRAGNYGYTF.

The chain recombines TRBV7-9 with TRBJ2-7, with 8 bases that match TRBD1. The CDR3 extends over 16 amino acids. Germline V gene sequence: CDR1 SEHNR, CDR2 FQNEAQ (reference sequence). V was clipped by 5 bases and J by 6 bases; unmatched bases: 15. The CDR3, as DNA: TGTGCCAGCAGCCTCTCAGGCTGGACAGGGTTGGTCGAGCAGTACTTC. Protein product: CASSLSGWTGLVEQYF.

The chain couples TRBV5-1 to TRBJ2-6; 9 positions agree with TRBD2. Germline V lookup: CDR1 SGHRS, CDR2 YFSETQ. The ends lost 7 bases at V and 2 bases at J; junction bases unmatched: 7. This CDR3 is 16 amino acids long. CDR3 DNA: TGCGCCAGCGAAACCAGCGGGGGGACTGGGGCCAACGTCCTGACTTTC. Translating gives CASETSGGTGANVLTF.

This chain connects TRBV27 to TRBJ2-1; weak D call: TRBD2 (7 bases). Trimming removed 11 bases at V and 4 bases at J, with 18 bases between. CDR3 length equals 14 residues. Germline loops: CDR1 MNHEY, CDR2 SMNVEV (reference sequence). In nucleotides, the CDR3 is TGTGCCGTCTCTCGGGGGGCTGGTTACAATGAGCAGTTCTTC. Its translation is CAVSRGAGYNEQFF.

This clone was seen once. Germline and junction disagree at one end, which may indicate a read error. The chain is built from TRBV7-3 and TRBJ2-7, with TRBD1 identical over 10 bases. Germline V gives CDR1 SGHTA, CDR2 FQGTGA. CDR3 length: 17 residues. This CDR3 reads CASTLSVPRDRGYEQYF. As DNA, the CDR3 is TGTGCCAGCACCTTATCCGTGCCCCGGGACAGGGGCTACGAGCAGTACTTC.

The chain uses TRBV7-9 and TRBJ2-7; 7 bases map to TRBD2. The ends lost 7 bases at V and 2 bases at J; junction bases unmatched: 5. Germline-derived CDR1 and CDR2 are SEHNR and FQNEAQ (reference sequence). This CDR3 is 13 amino acids long. CDR3 sequence reads: CASTGGRAYEQYF. CDR3 nucleotides: TGTGCCAGCACCGGGGGGAGAGCCTACGAGCAGTACTTC.

This clone was observed once. The genes are TRBV5-5 and TRBJ1-4, with TRBD1 matching over 9 bases. Germline loops: CDR1 SGHKS, CDR2 YYEKEE (reference sequence). V gave up 4 bases and J gave up 0 bases; unmatched junction bases: 7. The CDR3 runs to 17 residues. CDR3 sequence (DNA): TGTGCCAGCAGCCAAGGACAGGGGCCTGCAACTAATGAAAAACTGTTTTTT. Translating gives CASSQGQGPATNEKLFF.

The chain links TRBV10-3 to TRBJ2-7, with TRBD2 matching over 8 bases. This CDR3 region has 17 residues. V was clipped by 2 bases and J by 5 bases; unmatched bases: 14. Germline V gene lookup returns CDR1 ENHRY and CDR2 SYGVKD. The CDR3, as DNA: TGTGCCATCAGTGAGCCGGGGCCTGAGCGGGGGCGGAACGAGCAGTACTTC. Translated, it gives CAISEPGPERGRNEQYF.

The chain combines TRBV14 with TRBJ1-2; no firm D call. Germline CDR1 SGHDN, CDR2 FVKESK. The V end lost 1 base, the J end lost 0 bases, and 18 bases lay between the germline ends. This CDR3 region has 18 residues. As DNA, the CDR3 is TGTGCCAGCAGCCAAGGTGGATGGCGAGAATTAGCTAACTATGGCTACACCTTC. Translating it yields CASSQGGWRELANYGYTF.

The rearrangement joins TRBV7-9 to TRBJ1-6; no clear D gene. In germline, CDR1 is SEHNR, CDR2 FQNEAQ (reference sequence). The length of the CDR3 is 12 residues. V was clipped by 2 bases and J by 8 bases, with 4 bases between them. Here the CDR3 reads CASSLRDSPLHF. As DNA, the CDR3 is TGTGCCAGCAGCTTAAGGGATTCACCCCTCCACTTT.

This chain links TRBV5-5 with TRBJ2-7, with TRBD1 matching 7 bases. Germline trimming cut 2 bases from V and 3 bases from J; bases unmatched to any gene: 8. There are 15 residues in the CDR3. The V gene's germline CDR1 is SGHKS and CDR2 YYEKEE (reference sequence). CDR3 protein: CASSFYPGTDYEQYF. CDR3 nucleotide sequence: TGTGCCAGCAGCTTCTACCCCGGGACAGACTACGAGCAGTACTTC.

The chain combines TRBV20-1 with TRBJ1-5, with D hard to call. V was shortened by 6 bases and J by 5 bases, with 8 bases between the two germline ends. Germline CDR1 reads DFQATT; CDR2 reads SNEGSKA (reference sequence). CDR3 size: 11 residues. DNA of the CDR3: TGCAGTGCAGTAGTGGATCAGCCCCAGCATTTT. It specifies CSAVVDQPQHF.

V is TRBV5-1 and J is TRBJ1-1; perhaps TRBD1 as D (5 bases). The germline V gene has CDR1 SGHRS and CDR2 YFSETQ. V dropped 4 bases and J dropped 8 bases, with 15 bases sitting between them. This CDR3 has 13 residues. Here the CDR3 DNA reads TGCGCCAGCAGCCTCTCTCCCGAGGGGGAAGCTTTCTTT. Its translation: CASSLSPEGEAFF.

This chain uses TRBV29-1 with TRBJ1-1; D perhaps matches TRBD1 (6 bases). Germline CDR1 is SQVTM and CDR2 is ANQGSEA. The CDR3 sequence is 14 residues long. Trimming removed 4 bases at V and 5 bases at J, with 17 bases between. The CDR3 bases are TGCAGCGTTGTATGGGGGGCAGGGGCAACTGAAGCTTTCTTT. As protein: CSVVWGAGATEAFF.

This chain uses TRBV6-1 with TRBJ2-5; D may be TRBD2 (6 bases). The CDR3 totals 16 residues. From germline, CDR1 is MNHNS and CDR2 SASEGT. The V and J ends lost 2 bases and 3 bases respectively, with 16 bases between them. The CDR3 loop reads CASSEWAGQGEETQYF. CDR3 nucleotides: TGTGCCAGCAGTGAATGGGCGGGGCAAGGCGAAGAGACCCAGTACTTC.

Only one count was recorded for this clone. The chain joins TRBV10-1 to TRBJ1-1, with 12 bases lining up with TRBD1. Per germline, CDR1 WNHNN and CDR2 SYGVQD (reference sequence). V lost 5 bases and J lost 5; bases outside the gene matches: 9. The CDR3 has 16 amino acids. The CDR3 sequence is CASSRGTGGQVTEAFF. CDR3 nucleotide sequence: TGCGCCAGCAGTAGGGGGACAGGGGGCCAGGTAACTGAAGCTTTCTTT.

The rearrangement links TRBV5-5 to TRBJ1-5; 11 nucleotides agree with TRBD1. V trimming: 3 bases; J trimming: 3 bases; junction bases outside the gene matches: 8. The CDR3 has 17 amino acids. Germline V gene sequence: CDR1 SGHKS, CDR2 YYEKEE (reference sequence). CDR3 loop: CASSSSGTGGNNQPQHF. The CDR3 nucleotides read TGTGCCAGCAGCTCCTCCGGGACAGGGGGGAACAATCAGCCCCAGCATTTT.

The chain joins TRBV29-1 to TRBJ2-1; 9 positions match TRBD1. CDR1 and CDR2 (germline): SQVTM, ANQGSEA. Trimming at V came to 4 bases and at J to 6 bases, leaving 4 bases not matched to a gene. This CDR3 contains 13 residues. The CDR3 bases are TGCAGCGTTGTGGGGACAGGGCTCAATGAGCAGTTCTTC. This encodes CSVVGTGLNEQFF.

This clone was recorded only once. The rearrangement links TRBV7-9 to TRBJ1-6; unclear D gene. The CDR3 has 12 residues. V lost 6 bases to trimming and J lost 12 bases, with 12 bases between them. Germline V lookup: CDR1 SEHNR, CDR2 FQNEAQ (reference sequence). The CDR3 protein is CASSFPQEPLHF. The CDR3 DNA reads as TGTGCCAGCAGTTTCCCCCAAGAACCCCTCCACTTT.

This chain links TRBV6-1 with TRBJ1-6, with TRBD1 matching over 9 bases. V was pared by 7 bases and J by 7 bases, with 2 bases of the junction left unmatched. Germline CDR1 is MNHNS and CDR2 is SASEGT. The CDR3 runs to 13 residues. CDR3 protein: CASMGQGNSPLHF. Here the CDR3 DNA reads TGTGCCAGCATGGGACAGGGAAATTCACCCCTCCACTTT.

The chain is built from TRBV20-1 and TRBJ1-2; D is unclear. The CDR3 spans 10 residues. The germline CDR1 and CDR2 sequences are DFQATT and SNEGSKA (reference sequence). The germline V and J ends were trimmed by 6 bases and 3 bases, with 5 bases remaining between them. The DNA for the CDR3 is TGCAGTGCCCACCACTATGGCTACACCTTC. Residues: CSAHHYGYTF.

V and J are TRBV5-1 and TRBJ2-7; TRBD1 matches at 8 bases. This CDR3 is 15 amino acids long. Germline V CDR1 and CDR2: SGHRS, YFSETQ. The V segment lost 4 bases and the J segment 2 bases; nucleotides outside the gene matches: 8. This chain's CDR3 is CASSGGQGVAYEQYF. The CDR3 DNA sequence: TGCGCCAGCAGCGGCGGACAGGGTGTCGCCTACGAGCAGTACTTC.

The gene calls are TRBV7-7 and TRBJ1-1; 7 bases are shared with TRBD1. The junction had 9 bases not matched to a gene; V was cut back by 6 bases and J by 5 bases. Germline V gene lookup returns CDR1 SSHAT and CDR2 FNYEAQ (reference sequence). The CDR3 sequence is 14 residues long. The DNA for the CDR3 is TGTGCCAGCAGTCCACAGGGGCAGATAACTGAAGCTTTCTTT. This gives the protein CASSPQGQITEAFF.

This clone was seen just once. The genes are TRBV7-2 and TRBJ1-5; maybe TRBD1 (5 bases). V lost 1 base to trimming and J lost 1 base, with 8 bases between them. Germline assignment: CDR1 SGHTA and CDR2 FQGNSA. The CDR3 loop spans 15 amino acids. The CDR3 spells CASSLVGGSNQPQHF. CDR3 bases: TGTGCCAGCAGCTTAGTGGGGGGAAGCAATCAGCCCCAGCATTTT.